This T cell receptor beta chain emerged from a study of response to subunit inactivated influenza vaccine. Using its own MiXCR run on the RT-PCR reads, TCRdb lists one record per CDR3 protein. Altogether about 540,000 distinct CDR3 sequences are present, roughly a quarter being singletons, with the ten largest covering about 3%. CDR1 is SNHLY, CDR2 FYNNEI, per germline. CDR3 length: 15 amino acids. Trimming cost V 6 bases and J 11 bases, with 20 bases left between them. In addition, the sample was reused for a study of T cells expressing NK-cell markers. That source notes: As the method of synthesis, 5'RACE template switching with UMIs yielded TCR beta cDNA. Sequencing covered eight donors, seven HCMV-seropositive and one seronegative.

The chain recombines TRBV2 with TRBJ1-6, with a tentative D call TRBD1 (5 bases). This specimen consisted of CD4+ T cells sorted from PBMCs, obtained less than 13 days after vaccination. This receptor was obtained from a man aged 45 to 65 who received an inactivated influenza vaccine. Written as DNA, the CDR3 is TGTGCCAGCAGGGGCGACCGGGGCACTGTGGCACCCCTCCACTTT. Translation: CASRGDRGTVAPLHF.